This TCR beta chain was recovered during a study of siplizumab effects on memory and regulatory T cells. Study-wide results and caveats: Sequences below about 10^-5 frequency were poorly captured, limiting mapping of alloreactive clones. There was no confirmation of the suppressive function of proliferating Tregs from siplizumab cultures. Most proliferating CD4+ or CD8+ clones, roughly 75-97%, had no naive or memory assignment. It seemed that naive T cells were more diverse than memory cells and were major contributors to the alloresponse.

Turning to this clone: The antigen is unknown.

Profiling relied on immunoSEQ multiplex PCR, and the TCRdb table lists in-frame clones only, not all of them. The data show approximately 97,000 clones, about 90% seen once. CDR3 length: 12 residues. CDR1 and CDR2 (germline): MDHEN, SYDVKM. V gave up 5 bases and J gave up 8 bases, with 12 bases separating them. The chain employs TRBV28 and TRBJ1-2; D is unclear. The sequencing input was CD4+ T cells sorted from blood. This clonotype was sampled from a human donor in good health. The CDR3 bases are TGTGCCAGCAGTACAGACATCCGGGGCTACACCTTC. Its protein is CASSTDIRGYTF.